This T cell receptor (beta chain) originates from a study of cytomegalovirus exposure and HLA in healthy donors. V was pared by 4 bases and J by 5 bases, with 11 bases between. The CDR3 sequence is 13 residues long. Per germline, CDR1 SEHNR and CDR2 FQNEAQ (reference sequence). TCRdb keeps only in-frame clones here, not all; method: immunoSEQ multiplex PCR. The sample lists about 110,000 clones; almost 96% were seen once. For this clone: Antigen specificity is unknown.

Findings of the study overall: Most TCR sequences were seen very rarely across donors, but some public TCRs occurred in many. According to a subsequent analysis, TCR clusters from the first cohort were inclined to appear together in the roughly 120 validation repertoires.

This receptor was taken from a woman younger than 30 in good health and CMV-seronegative. The V call is TRBV7-9, the J call TRBJ1-2; possibly TRBD1 for D (6 bases). Sequenced: PBMCs. CDR3 residues: CASSSGDIYGYTF. The DNA for the CDR3 is TGTGCCAGCAGCTCAGGGGATATATATGGCTACACCTTC.